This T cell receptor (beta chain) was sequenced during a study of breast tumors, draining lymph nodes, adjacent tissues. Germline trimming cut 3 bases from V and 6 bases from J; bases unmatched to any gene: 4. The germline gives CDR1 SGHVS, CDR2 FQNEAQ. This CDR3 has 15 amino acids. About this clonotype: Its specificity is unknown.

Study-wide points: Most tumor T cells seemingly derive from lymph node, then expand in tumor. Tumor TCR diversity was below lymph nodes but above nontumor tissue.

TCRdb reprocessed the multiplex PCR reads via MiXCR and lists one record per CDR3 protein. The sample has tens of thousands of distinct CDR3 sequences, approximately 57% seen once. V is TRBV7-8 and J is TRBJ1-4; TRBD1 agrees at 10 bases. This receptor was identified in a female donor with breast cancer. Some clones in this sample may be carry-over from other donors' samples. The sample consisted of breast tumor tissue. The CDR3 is CASSLRQGAYEKLFF. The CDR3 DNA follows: TGTGCCAGCAGCTTGCGACAGGGGGCTTATGAAAAACTGTTTTTT.